Shown below are 23 T cell receptor beta chains from a single sample sequenced in a study of shared clonotypes between healthy human individuals. Data came from immunoSEQ multiplex PCR; TCRdb stores just in-frame clones and leaves some out. In the table there are under 2.5 million clones, about nine tenths of which are singletons. Sequencing was done on a sample of naive CD4+ T cells from PBMCs. As for subset: CD45RA+ positively selected. The source of these receptors is a man between 18 and 29 years old in good health. Some clones in this sample may be carry-over from other donors' samples.

The chain joins TRBV5-4 to TRBJ2-7, with D perhaps being TRBD1 or TRBD2 (5 bases each). The germline gives CDR1 SGHNT, CDR2 YYREEE (reference sequence). Trimming cost V 1 base and J 2 bases, with 16 bases left between them. This CDR3 has 16 amino acids. CDR3 bases: TGTGCCAGCAGCTTGTTATTAGGGACGCCGGCCTACGAGCAGTACTTC. Its protein is CASSLLLGTPAYEQYF.

J is TRBJ2-5 and V is TRBV2, with 7 bases fitting TRBD2. The germline V gene has CDR1 SNHLY and CDR2 FYNNEI. With 6 bases clipped from V and 0 bases from J, the junction kept 4 bases outside the gene matches. The CDR3 is made up of 14 amino acids. This CDR3 reads CASRETSDQETQYF. The CDR3 DNA sequence: TGTGCCAGCAGAGAAACTAGCGACCAAGAGACCCAGTACTTC.

CDR3: CASSLDREERLVDEQFF. CDR3 DNA sequence: TGTGCCAGCAGCTTGGATAGGGAGGAAAGACTAGTTGATGAGCAGTTCTTC. J is TRBJ2-1 and V is TRBV5-4, with D perhaps TRBD2 (6 bases). The ends were cut back, 0 bases at V and 8 bases at J, with 21 bases in the middle. The CDR3 has 17 residues. CDR1 SGHNT and CDR2 YYREEE come from the germline V gene (reference sequence).

Turning to this clone: Distinct nucleotide sequences in the sample also encode this CDR3. The gene calls are TRBV18 and TRBJ1-1, with D tentatively TRBD1 (5 bases). Trimming left V 3 bases short and J 2 bases short, with 10 bases between. The germline V gene has CDR1 KGHSH and CDR2 LQKENI. The CDR3 consists of 14 residues. CDR3 amino acids: CASSPQGGNTEAFF. The CDR3 DNA follows: TGTGCCAGCTCACCGCAGGGAGGAAACACTGAAGCTTTCTTT.

The V call is TRBV5-6, the J call TRBJ2-7, with no clear D. This CDR3 is built from 13 residues. The V and J ends lost 4 bases and 2 bases respectively, with 10 bases between them. The germline CDR1 and CDR2 sequences are SGHDT and YYEEEE. The CDR3, as DNA: TGTGCCAGCAGCCCTCCTGAGACCTACGAGCAGTACTTC. Protein product: CASSPPETYEQYF.

The V and J genes are TRBV29-1 and TRBJ2-4, with 7 bases that match TRBD1. The J segment lost 10 bases and the V segment lost 2 bases, leaving 11 bases of the junction unmatched. The CDR3 contains 14 residues. Germline assignment: CDR1 SQVTM and CDR2 ANQGSEA. The CDR3, as DNA: TGCAGCGTTGAATTAGGCAGGGACAGTCGAATTCAGTACTTC. Its translation: CSVELGRDSRIQYF.

The genes are TRBV5-1 and TRBJ2-6; 13 nucleotides agree with TRBD2. The V and J ends lost 0 bases and 1 base, in that order; junction bases with no gene match: 1. CDR3 length equals 18 residues. The germline CDR1 and CDR2 sequences are SGHRS and YFSETQ. CDR3 sequence reads: CASSLVLAGGSGANVLTF. CDR3 sequence (DNA): TGCGCCAGCAGCTTGGTACTAGCGGGAGGGTCTGGGGCCAACGTCCTGACTTTC.

This chain joins TRBV4-2 and TRBJ2-5; D is possibly TRBD2 (6 bases). This CDR3 spans 16 amino acids. V was trimmed by 1 base and J by 1 base, leaving 13 bases between them. Germline CDR1 is LGHNA and CDR2 is YNFKEQ. The CDR3 here is CASSQAGGRPQETQYF. The DNA of the CDR3 is TGTGCCAGCAGCCAAGCCGGGGGACGCCCCCAAGAGACCCAGTACTTC.

The chain links TRBV7-8 to TRBJ2-3, with 8 bases lining up with TRBD2. CDR3 length: 17 residues. The V and J ends lost 5 bases and 2 bases, in that order; junction bases with no gene match: 12. The germline V gene encodes CDR1 SGHVS and CDR2 FQNEAQ. CDR3 DNA: TGTGCCAGCAGCCAGGGACTAGGATTTTTGGCCACAGATACGCAGTATTTT. Translation: CASSQGLGFLATDTQYF.

Note on this clone: This same CDR3 is encoded by further DNA sequences in the sample. The chain is built from TRBV6-5 and TRBJ2-3; D gene ambiguous. The germline gives CDR1 MNHEY, CDR2 SVGAGI. V gave up 0 bases and J gave up 3 bases, with 7 bases separating them. The CDR3 is 14 residues long. The chain's CDR3 is CASSYSRRTDTQYF. DNA for the CDR3: TGTGCCAGCAGTTACTCGCGGAGAACAGATACGCAGTATTTT.

This clone showed up just once. CDR3 protein: CASSLTSGWGSYNEQFF. As DNA, the CDR3 is TGTGCCAGCAGCTTGACTAGCGGTTGGGGCTCCTACAATGAGCAGTTCTTC. The rearrangement uses TRBV7-3 and TRBJ2-1, with 9 nucleotides matching TRBD2. Germline V gene lookup returns CDR1 SGHTA and CDR2 FQGTGA. The CDR3 has 17 amino acids. Unmatched junction bases numbered 6, after V lost 3 bases and J lost 0 bases.

The chain recombines TRBV7-3 with TRBJ2-1; 8 bases are a match to TRBD2. From germline, CDR1 is SGHTA and CDR2 FQGTGA. The V segment lost 2 bases and the J segment 6 bases; nucleotides outside the gene matches: 15. This CDR3 is 18 amino acids long. The CDR3 DNA reads as TGTGCCAGCAGCTTACGCCCTAGCGGGCAGAGTTCTCGCAATGAGCAGTTCTTC. Protein sequence: CASSLRPSGQSSRNEQFF.

The CDR3 nucleotides are TGTGCCACTTCGACAGGATCTAACTCTGGAAACACCATATATTTT. Its protein product is CATSTGSNSGNTIYF. The J gene is TRBJ1-3, the V gene TRBV28; a weak D match, TRBD1 (6 bases). The V and J ends lost 10 bases and 0 bases respectively, with 16 bases between them. The CDR3 loop spans 15 amino acids. Germline assignment: CDR1 MDHEN and CDR2 SYDVKM.

The chain carries TRBV30 and TRBJ2-7; D may be TRBD2 (6 bases). V gave up 3 bases and J gave up 6 bases, with 12 bases separating them. Germline V gives CDR1 GTSNPN, CDR2 SVGIG (reference sequence). The length of the CDR3 is 12 residues. DNA for the CDR3: TGTGCCTGGAGGATCCTCGGGGGCGAGCAGTACTTC. Translation: CAWRILGGEQYF.

The chain is built from TRBV9 and TRBJ2-7, with TRBD1 matching over 8 bases. The CDR3 spans 15 residues. J lost 2 bases, V lost 2 bases, and 6 bases had no gene match. The germline CDR1 and CDR2 sequences are SGDLS and YYNGEE. CDR3 in amino acids: CASSVQTGGPYEQYF. CDR3 coding DNA: TGTGCCAGCAGCGTCCAAACAGGGGGTCCCTACGAGCAGTACTTC.

The chain couples TRBV2 to TRBJ1-2; 10 nucleotides match TRBD1. CDR1 SNHLY and CDR2 FYNNEI come from the germline V gene. The J segment lost 11 bases and the V segment lost 4 bases, leaving 10 bases of the junction unmatched. The CDR3 extends over 14 amino acids. As DNA, the CDR3 is TGTGCCAGCAGTGTTACGGACAGGGGGACTAGTTACACCTTC. Translated: CASSVTDRGTSYTF.

DNA for the CDR3: TGTGCCAGCAGCCTCGGCACTAGCGGGCTTGCGAACACCGGGGAGCTGTTTTTT. Its translation: CASSLGTSGLANTGELFF. This chain joins TRBV7-2 and TRBJ2-2; 9 bases line up with TRBD2. V trimming: 5 bases; J trimming: 0 bases; junction bases outside the gene matches: 10. The CDR3 runs 18 residues. Germline V gene lookup returns CDR1 SGHTA and CDR2 FQGNSA. Together with reference TRBV7-2 and TRBJ2-2, the CDR3 gives the full variable domain: GAGVSQSPSNKVTEKGKDVELRCDPISGHTALYWYRQSLGQGLEFLIYFQGNSAPDKSGLPSDRFSAERTGGSVSTLTIQRTQQEDSAVYLCASSLGTSGLANTGELFFGEGSRLTVL.

The gene calls are TRBV5-4 and TRBJ2-7; 8 bases line up with TRBD2. CDR1 and CDR2 from the germline V gene are SGHNT and YYREEE (reference sequence). The CDR3 consists of 14 residues. Trimming at V came to 7 bases and at J to 0 bases, leaving 6 bases not matched to a gene. CDR3 sequence (DNA): TGTGCCAGCTCCATAGCGGGACGCTCCTACGAGCAGTACTTC. Translated: CASSIAGRSYEQYF.

The chain has TRBV4-2 and TRBJ1-3, with TRBD1 as a possible D gene (6 bases). The germline V gene encodes CDR1 LGHNA and CDR2 YNFKEQ. This CDR3 has 17 amino acids. Trimming shortened V by 3 bases and J by 2 bases, and 17 bases separated the two germline ends. CDR3 loop: CASSHRPRGATGNTIYF. In DNA form, the CDR3 reads TGTGCCAGCAGCCATCGACCGAGGGGGGCAACTGGAAACACCATATATTTT.

V usage is TRBV11-3 and J usage is TRBJ2-3; D might be TRBD2 (6 bases). This CDR3 spans 15 amino acids. Trimming took 4 bases from V and 6 from J, leaving 17 bases between them. The germline CDR1 and CDR2 sequences are SGHNT and YENEEA. The DNA of the CDR3 is TGTGCCAGCAGCTCCTCGACTAGAACTTGGGATACGCAGTATTTT. As protein: CASSSSTRTWDTQYF.

This chain connects TRBV5-1 to TRBJ2-1; TRBD2 agrees at 11 bases. Germline V gene data show CDR1 as SGHRS and CDR2 as YFSETQ. V was pared by 4 bases and J by 8 bases, with 5 bases of the junction left unmatched. This CDR3 is built from 14 residues. CDR3 bases: TGCGCCAGCAGCGCTAGCGGGAGGATTGATGAGCAGTTCTTC. Translation gives CASSASGRIDEQFF.

The CDR3 coding sequence is TGTGCCAGCAGGAGGAAAACAGGGGTGAACACTGAAGCTTTCTTT. Residues: CASRRKTGVNTEAFF. The rearrangement uses TRBV6-1 and TRBJ1-1, with 7 bases lining up with TRBD1. CDR3 length: 15 amino acids. The V gene end was trimmed by 6 bases and the J gene end by 0 bases; junction bases not matched to a gene: 7. CDR1 is MNHNS, CDR2 SASEGT, per germline.

This chain links TRBV5-1 with TRBJ1-2; D gene unclear. Germline V gives CDR1 SGHRS, CDR2 YFSETQ. The CDR3 consists of 13 residues. Trimming cost V 5 bases and J 1 base, with 9 bases left between them. CDR3 residues: CASRYDGNYGYTF. In nucleotides, the CDR3 is TGCGCCAGCAGGTACGACGGTAACTATGGCTACACCTTC.